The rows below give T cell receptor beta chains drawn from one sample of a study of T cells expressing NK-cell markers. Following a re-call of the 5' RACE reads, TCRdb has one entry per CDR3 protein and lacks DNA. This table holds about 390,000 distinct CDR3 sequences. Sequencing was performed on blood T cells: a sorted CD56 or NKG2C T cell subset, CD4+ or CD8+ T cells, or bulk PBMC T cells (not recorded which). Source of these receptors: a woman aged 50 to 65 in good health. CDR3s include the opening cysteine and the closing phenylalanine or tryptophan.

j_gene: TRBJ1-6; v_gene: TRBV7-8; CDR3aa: CASTDRTPLAAPLHF
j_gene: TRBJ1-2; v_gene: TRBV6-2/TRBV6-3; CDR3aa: CASSYPDGYTF
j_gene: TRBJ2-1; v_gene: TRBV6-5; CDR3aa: CASSGTSDNEQFF
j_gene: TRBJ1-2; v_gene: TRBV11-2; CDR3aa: CASSHVRVRGYTF
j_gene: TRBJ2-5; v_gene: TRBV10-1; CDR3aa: CASSENAGVGETQYF
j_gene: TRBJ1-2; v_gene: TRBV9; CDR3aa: CASSVDAVVDTDGYTF
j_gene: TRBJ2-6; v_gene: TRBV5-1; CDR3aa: CASSQRQGDSGANVLTF
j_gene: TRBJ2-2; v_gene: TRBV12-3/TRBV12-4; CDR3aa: CVAGLSIGELFF
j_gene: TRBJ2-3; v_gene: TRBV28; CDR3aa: CASTPRGTADTQYF
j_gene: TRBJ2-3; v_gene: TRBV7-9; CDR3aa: CASSLVGLPPRDTQYF
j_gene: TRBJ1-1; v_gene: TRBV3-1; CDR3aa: CASSRDRVAEAFF
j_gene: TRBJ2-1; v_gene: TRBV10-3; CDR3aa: CAIGGGGGSYNEQFF
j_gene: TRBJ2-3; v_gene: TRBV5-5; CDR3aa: CASSFGPRQDTQYF
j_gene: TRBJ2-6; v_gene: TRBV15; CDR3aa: CATSRQGTGANVLTF
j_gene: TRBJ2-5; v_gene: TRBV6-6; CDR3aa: CASSPSAETQYF
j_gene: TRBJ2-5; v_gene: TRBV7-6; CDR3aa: CASSFSGTSGRKTQYF
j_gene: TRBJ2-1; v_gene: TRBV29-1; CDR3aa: CSVIGGRVLNEQFF
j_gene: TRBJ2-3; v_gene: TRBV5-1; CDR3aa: CASTRWQGGTDTQYF
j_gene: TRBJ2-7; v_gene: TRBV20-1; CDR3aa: CSARGGRGLAGGGSSYEQYF
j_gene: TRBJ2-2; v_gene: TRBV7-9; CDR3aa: CASSLGPRDIPGELFF
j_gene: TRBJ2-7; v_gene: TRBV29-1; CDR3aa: CSVRTSGTYEQYF
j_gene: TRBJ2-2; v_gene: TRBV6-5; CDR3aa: CASLPQLSPGELFF
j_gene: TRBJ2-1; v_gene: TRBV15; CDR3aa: CATSRDHTVDDEQFF
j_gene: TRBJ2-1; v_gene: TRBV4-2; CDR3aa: CASSLREEREKLSPSGFF
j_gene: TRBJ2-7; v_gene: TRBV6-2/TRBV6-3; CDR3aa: CASTHGLAGMQYF
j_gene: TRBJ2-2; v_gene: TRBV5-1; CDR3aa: CASEEGLAGVGTGELFF
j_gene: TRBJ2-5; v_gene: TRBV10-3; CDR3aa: CAISEAGTAETQYF
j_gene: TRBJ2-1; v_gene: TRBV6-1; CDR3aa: CASSEVGRNEQFF
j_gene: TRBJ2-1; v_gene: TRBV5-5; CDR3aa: CASSLEAREGREQFF